One and the same sample provided the 7 T cell receptor beta chains below, sequenced in a study of vaccination and CD4 T cells after COVID-19. The treatment here: roughly 11-day PBMC culture with coronavirus spike peptide pools or control peptides (ViraFEST assay). These TCRs are of unknown antigen specificity. Scientists ran DNA taken from cultured CD4+ T cells through the Oncomine TCR Beta short-read assay for sequencing. TCRdb reanalysed the PCR reads using MiXCR and keeps one entry per CDR3 protein. The table shows about 20,000 distinct CDR3 sequences, with nearly 60% occurring only once. Sequencing was performed on CD4+ T cells from blood, cultured in vitro, taken before SARS-CoV-2 vaccination. The receptors were sampled from a human donor who had recovered from COVID-19.

This clonotype showed up just once. The genes are TRBV7-8 and TRBJ1-2; D uncertain. CDR3 length equals 14 residues. Germline assignment: CDR1 SGHVS and CDR2 FQNEAQ. Trimming took 1 base from V and 0 from J, leaving 6 bases between them. The CDR3 protein is CASSLEGSNYGYTF. The DNA for the CDR3 is TGTGCCAGCAGCTTAGAAGGGTCTAACTATGGCTACACCTTC.

DNA of the CDR3: TGTGCCAGCAGTTTCGACAGGGGCCATGGCTACACCTTC. This gives the protein CASSFDRGHGYTF. The chain joins TRBV6-2 or TRBV6-3 to TRBJ1-2; TRBD1 agrees at 8 bases. The CDR3 is 13 residues long. Germline trimming cut 4 bases from V and 6 bases from J; bases unmatched to any gene: 4. The germline V gene has CDR1 MNHEY and CDR2 SVGEGT.

By share, this clonotype counts as medium-sized. The J gene is TRBJ1-1, the V gene TRBV5-6, with 8 nucleotides matching TRBD1. With V trimmed by 4 bases and J by 5 bases, 10 bases remained unmatched. The CDR3 contains 15 residues. CDR1 and CDR2 from the germline V gene are SGHDT and YYEEEE. CDR3 region: CASSLLQGAWTEAFF. CDR3 nucleotides: TGTGCCAGCAGCCTTCTTCAGGGGGCGTGGACTGAAGCTTTCTTT. Full variable domain (missing parts from reference TRBV5-6 and TRBJ1-1): DAGVTQSPTHLIKTRGQQVTLRCSPKSGHDTVSWYQQALGQGPQFIFQYYEEEERQRGNFPDRFSGHQFPNYSSELNVNALLLGDSALYLCASSLLQGAWTEAFFGQGTRLTVV.

The chain joins TRBV7-9 to TRBJ2-1; 10 bases are a match to TRBD2. V was pared by 0 bases and J by 9 bases, with 8 bases of the junction left unmatched. Germline loops: CDR1 SEHNR, CDR2 FQNEAQ (reference sequence). The CDR3 runs 16 residues. As DNA, the CDR3 is TGTGCCAGCAGCTTAGCGTTGCGACTAGCGGGTACTGAGCAGTTCTTC. Translated: CASSLALRLAGTEQFF.

The chain links TRBV5-1 to TRBJ2-5, with D hard to call. Trimming shortened V by 0 bases and J by 4 bases, and 10 bases separated the two germline ends. CDR3 length: 14 amino acids. Per the germline V gene, CDR1 is SGHRS and CDR2 is YFSETQ. This chain's CDR3 is CASSLAALRETQYF. The CDR3 DNA reads TGCGCCAGCAGCTTGGCTGCGCTTCGAGAGACCCAGTACTTC.

The chain combines TRBV4-1 with TRBJ2-1, with D tentatively TRBD2 (6 bases). The CDR3 runs to 17 residues. Trimming shortened V by 1 base and J by 2 bases, and 15 bases separated the two germline ends. Germline loops: CDR1 MGHRA, CDR2 YSYEKL. The CDR3 region is CASSQVRLGGTYNEQFF. CDR3 nucleotides: TGCGCCAGCAGCCAAGTTAGGCTGGGGGGAACCTACAATGAGCAGTTCTTC.

The genes are TRBV30 and TRBJ1-6; unclear D gene. V was pared by 0 bases and J by 7 bases, with 4 bases between. Germline CDR1 is GTSNPN and CDR2 is SVGIG (reference sequence). The CDR3 totals 12 residues. CDR3 amino acids: CAWSVGNSPLHF. The CDR3 region has the DNA TGTGCCTGGAGTGTTGGGAATTCACCCCTCCACTTT.